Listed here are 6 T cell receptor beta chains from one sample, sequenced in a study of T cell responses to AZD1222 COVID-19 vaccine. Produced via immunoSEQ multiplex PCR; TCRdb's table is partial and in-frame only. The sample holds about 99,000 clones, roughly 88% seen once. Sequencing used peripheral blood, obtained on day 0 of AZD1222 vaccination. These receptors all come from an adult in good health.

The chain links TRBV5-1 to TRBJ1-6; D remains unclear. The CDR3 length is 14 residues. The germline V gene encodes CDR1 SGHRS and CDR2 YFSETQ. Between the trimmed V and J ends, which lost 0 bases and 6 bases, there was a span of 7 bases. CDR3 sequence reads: CASSLGGINSPLHF. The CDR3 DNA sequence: TGCGCCAGCAGCTTGGGAGGGATTAATTCACCCCTCCACTTT.

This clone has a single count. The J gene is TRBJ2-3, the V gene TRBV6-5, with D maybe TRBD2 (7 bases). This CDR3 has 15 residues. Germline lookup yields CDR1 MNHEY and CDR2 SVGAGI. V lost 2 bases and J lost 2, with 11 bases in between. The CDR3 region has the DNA TGTGCCAGCAGTTACGGCGGGGGCAACACAGATACGCAGTATTTT. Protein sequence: CASSYGGGNTDTQYF.

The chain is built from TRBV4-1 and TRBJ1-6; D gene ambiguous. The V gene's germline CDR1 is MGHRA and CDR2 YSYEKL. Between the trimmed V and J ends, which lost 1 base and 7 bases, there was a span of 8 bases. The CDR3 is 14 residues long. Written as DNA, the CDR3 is TGCGCCAGCAGCCAAGGACGATGGAATTCACCCCTCCACTTT. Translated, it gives CASSQGRWNSPLHF.

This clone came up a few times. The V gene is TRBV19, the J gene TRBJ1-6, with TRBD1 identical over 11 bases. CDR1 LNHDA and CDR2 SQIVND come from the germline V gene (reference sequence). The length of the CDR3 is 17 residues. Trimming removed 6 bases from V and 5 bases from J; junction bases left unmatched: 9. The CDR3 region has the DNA TGTGCCAGTAGCCGGGACAGGGGGAATGATGATAATTCACCCCTCCACTTT. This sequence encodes CASSRDRGNDDNSPLHF.

CDR3 protein: CASSPAGQSLYGYTF. In nucleotides, the CDR3 is TGCGCCAGCAGCCCAGCAGGGCAGTCACTCTATGGCTACACCTTC. The V gene is TRBV4-1, the J gene TRBJ1-2; D may be TRBD1 (5 bases). Trimming left V 4 bases short and J 4 bases short, with 16 bases between. The germline CDR1 and CDR2 sequences are MGHRA and YSYEKL. The CDR3 totals 15 residues.

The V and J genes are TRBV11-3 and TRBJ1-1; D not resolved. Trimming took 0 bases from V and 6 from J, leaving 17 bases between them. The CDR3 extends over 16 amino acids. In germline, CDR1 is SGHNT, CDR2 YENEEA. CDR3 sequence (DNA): TGTGCCAGCAGCTTAGATCGCGTTAGAGAGGGCGCTGAAGCTTTCTTT. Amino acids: CASSLDRVREGAEAFF.